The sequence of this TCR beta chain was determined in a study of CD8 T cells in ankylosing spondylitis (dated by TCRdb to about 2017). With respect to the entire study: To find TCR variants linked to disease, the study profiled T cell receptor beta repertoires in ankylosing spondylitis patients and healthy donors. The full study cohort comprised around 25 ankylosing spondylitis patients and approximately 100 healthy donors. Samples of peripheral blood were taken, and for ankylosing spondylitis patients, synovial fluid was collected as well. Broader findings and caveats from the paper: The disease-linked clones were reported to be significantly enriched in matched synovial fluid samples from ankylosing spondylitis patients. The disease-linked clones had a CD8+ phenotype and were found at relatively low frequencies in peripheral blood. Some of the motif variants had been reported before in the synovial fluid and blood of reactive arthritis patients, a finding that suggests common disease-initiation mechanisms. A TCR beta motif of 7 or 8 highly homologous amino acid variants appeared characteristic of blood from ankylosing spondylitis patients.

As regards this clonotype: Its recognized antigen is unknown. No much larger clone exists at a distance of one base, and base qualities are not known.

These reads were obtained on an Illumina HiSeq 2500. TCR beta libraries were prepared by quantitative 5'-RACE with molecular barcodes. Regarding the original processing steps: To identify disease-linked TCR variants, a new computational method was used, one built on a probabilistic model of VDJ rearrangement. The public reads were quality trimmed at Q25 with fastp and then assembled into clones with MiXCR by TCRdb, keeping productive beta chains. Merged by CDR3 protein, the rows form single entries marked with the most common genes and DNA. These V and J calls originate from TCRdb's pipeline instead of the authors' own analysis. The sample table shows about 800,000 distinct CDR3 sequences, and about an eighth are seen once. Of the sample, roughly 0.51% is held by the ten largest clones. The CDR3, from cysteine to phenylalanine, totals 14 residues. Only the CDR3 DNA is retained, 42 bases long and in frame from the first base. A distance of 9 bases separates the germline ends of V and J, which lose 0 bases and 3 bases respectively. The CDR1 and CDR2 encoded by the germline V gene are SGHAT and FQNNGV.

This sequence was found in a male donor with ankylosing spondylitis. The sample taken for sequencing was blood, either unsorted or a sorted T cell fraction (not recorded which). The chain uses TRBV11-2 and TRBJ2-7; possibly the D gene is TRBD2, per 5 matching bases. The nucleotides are TGTGCCAGCAGCTTAGATCGGGATCTCTACGAGCAGTACTTC. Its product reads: CASSLDRDLYEQYF.